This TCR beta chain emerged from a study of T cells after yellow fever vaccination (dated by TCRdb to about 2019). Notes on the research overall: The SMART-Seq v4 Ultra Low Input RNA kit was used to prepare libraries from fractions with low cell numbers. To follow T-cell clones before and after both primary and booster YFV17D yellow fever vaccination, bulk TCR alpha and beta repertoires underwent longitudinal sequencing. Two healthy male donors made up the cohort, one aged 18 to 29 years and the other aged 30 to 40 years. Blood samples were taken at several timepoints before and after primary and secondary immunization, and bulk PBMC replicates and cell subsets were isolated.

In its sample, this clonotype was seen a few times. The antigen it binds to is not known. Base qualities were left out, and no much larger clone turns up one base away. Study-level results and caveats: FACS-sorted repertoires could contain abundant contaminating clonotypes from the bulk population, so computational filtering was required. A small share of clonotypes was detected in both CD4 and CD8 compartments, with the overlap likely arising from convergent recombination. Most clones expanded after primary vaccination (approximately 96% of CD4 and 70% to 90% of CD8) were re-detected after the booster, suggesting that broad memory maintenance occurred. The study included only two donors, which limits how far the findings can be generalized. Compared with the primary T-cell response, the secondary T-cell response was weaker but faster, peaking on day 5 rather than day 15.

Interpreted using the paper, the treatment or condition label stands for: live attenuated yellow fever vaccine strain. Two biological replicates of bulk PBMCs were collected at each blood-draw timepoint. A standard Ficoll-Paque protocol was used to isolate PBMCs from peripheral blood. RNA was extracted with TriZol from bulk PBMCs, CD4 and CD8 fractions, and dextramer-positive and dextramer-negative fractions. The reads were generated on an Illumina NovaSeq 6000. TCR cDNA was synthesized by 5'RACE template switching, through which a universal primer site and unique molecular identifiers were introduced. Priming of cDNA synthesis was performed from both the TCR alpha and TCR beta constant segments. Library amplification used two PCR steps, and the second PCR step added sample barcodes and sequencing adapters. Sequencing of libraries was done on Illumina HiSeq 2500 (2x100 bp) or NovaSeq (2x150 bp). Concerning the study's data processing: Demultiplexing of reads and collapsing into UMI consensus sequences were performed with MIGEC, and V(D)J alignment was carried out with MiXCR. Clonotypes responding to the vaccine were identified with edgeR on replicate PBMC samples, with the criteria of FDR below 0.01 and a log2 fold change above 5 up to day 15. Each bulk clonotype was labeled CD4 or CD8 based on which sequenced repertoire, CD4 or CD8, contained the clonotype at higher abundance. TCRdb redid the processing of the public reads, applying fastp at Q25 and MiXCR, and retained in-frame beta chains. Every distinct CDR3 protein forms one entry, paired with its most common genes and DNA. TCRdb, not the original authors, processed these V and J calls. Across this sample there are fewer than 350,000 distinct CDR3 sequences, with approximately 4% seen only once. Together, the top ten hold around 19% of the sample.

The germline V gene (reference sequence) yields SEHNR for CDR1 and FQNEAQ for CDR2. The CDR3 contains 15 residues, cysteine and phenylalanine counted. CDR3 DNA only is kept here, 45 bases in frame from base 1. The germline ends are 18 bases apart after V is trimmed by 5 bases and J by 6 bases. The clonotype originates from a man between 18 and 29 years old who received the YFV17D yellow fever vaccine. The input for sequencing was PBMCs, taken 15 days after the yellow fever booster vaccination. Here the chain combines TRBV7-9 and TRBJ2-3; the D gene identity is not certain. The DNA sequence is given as TGTGCCAGCAGCGCAGTTGGCAGCTTTGGGGATACGCAGTATTTT. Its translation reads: CASSAVGSFGDTQYF.